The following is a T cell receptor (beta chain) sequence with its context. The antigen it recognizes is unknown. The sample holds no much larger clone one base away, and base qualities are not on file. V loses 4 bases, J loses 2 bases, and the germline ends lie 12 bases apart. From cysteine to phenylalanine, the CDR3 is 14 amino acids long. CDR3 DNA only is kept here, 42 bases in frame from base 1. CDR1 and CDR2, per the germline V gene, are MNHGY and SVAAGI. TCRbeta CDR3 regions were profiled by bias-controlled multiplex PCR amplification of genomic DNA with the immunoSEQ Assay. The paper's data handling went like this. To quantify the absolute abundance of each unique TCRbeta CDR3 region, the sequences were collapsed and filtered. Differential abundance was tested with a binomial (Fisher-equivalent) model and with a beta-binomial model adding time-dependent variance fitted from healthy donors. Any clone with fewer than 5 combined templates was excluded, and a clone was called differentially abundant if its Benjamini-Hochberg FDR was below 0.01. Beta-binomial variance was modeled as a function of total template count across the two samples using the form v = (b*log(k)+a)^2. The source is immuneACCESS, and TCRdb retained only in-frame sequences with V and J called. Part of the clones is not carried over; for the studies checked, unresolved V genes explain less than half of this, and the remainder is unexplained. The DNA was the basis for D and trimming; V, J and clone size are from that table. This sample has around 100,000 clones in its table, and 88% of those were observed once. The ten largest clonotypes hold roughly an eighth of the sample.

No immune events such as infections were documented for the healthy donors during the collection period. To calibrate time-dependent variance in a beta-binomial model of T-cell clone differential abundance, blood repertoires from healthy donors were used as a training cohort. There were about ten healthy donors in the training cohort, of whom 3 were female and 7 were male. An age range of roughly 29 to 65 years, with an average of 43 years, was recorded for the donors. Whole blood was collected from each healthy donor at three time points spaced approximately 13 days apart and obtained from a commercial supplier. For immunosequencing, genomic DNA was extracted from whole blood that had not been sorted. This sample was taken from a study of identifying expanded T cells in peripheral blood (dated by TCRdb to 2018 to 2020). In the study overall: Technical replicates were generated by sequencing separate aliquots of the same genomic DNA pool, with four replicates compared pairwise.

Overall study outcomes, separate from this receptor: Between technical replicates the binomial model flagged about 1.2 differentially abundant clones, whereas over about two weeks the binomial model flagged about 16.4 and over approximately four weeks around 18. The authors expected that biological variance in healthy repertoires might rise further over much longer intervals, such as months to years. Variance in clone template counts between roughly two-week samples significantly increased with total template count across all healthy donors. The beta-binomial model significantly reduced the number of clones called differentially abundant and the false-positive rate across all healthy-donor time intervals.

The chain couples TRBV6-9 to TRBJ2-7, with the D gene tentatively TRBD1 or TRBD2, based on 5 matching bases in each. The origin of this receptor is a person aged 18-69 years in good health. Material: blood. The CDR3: CASSSFGAPYEQYF. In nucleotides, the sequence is TGTGCCAGCAGTTCATTCGGGGCACCCTACGAGCAGTACTTC.